The 17 T cell receptor beta chains below were found in one sample sequenced in a study of OX40 agonist ivuxolimab in advanced cancers. TCRdb's table, derived via immunoSEQ multiplex PCR, lists solely in-frame clones and lacks some. The sample holds some 41,000 clones, around 87% seen once. This specimen was CD4+ or CD8+ T cells sorted from blood, taken in a trial of the OX40 agonist ivuxolimab. The receptors come from an adult with an advanced solid tumor such as melanoma, head and neck, liver or kidney cancer.

V is TRBV5-1 and J is TRBJ1-2, with 7 bases that match TRBD1. J was trimmed by 2 bases and V by 5 bases; bases with no gene match: 3. Germline CDR1 and CDR2: SGHRS and YFSETQ. CDR3 length: 13 amino acids. The CDR3 sequence: CASSPDRNYGYTF. CDR3 coding DNA: TGCGCCAGCAGTCCGGACAGGAACTATGGCTACACCTTC.

The chain carries TRBV7-9 and TRBJ2-6; 10 bases line up with TRBD2. Trimming at V came to 4 bases and at J to 0 bases, leaving 6 bases not matched to a gene. The CDR3 contains 18 residues. Germline V gives CDR1 SEHNR, CDR2 FQNEAQ (reference sequence). In nucleotides, the CDR3 is TGTGCCAGCAGCTCTATAGCGGGGGGACCCTCTGGGGCCAACGTCCTGACTTTC. Its translation: CASSSIAGGPSGANVLTF.

This clone was observed once. A junction boundary mismatches the germline segment, possibly from a read error. The J gene is TRBJ1-2, the V gene TRBV5-4; D is possibly TRBD1 (5 bases). CDR3 length: 18 residues. Germline V gene sequence: CDR1 SGHNT, CDR2 YYREEE (reference sequence). CDR3 loop: CANSHDSGWSQANYGYTF. CDR3 in DNA: TGTGCCAACAGCCATGATTCAGGGTGGTCCCAAGCTAACTATGGCTACACCTTC.

The chain uses TRBV6-1 and TRBJ1-4, with TRBD1 as a possible D gene (5 bases). The ends were cut back, 4 bases at V and 8 bases at J, with 14 bases in the middle. Germline V gene lookup returns CDR1 MNHNS and CDR2 SASEGT. This CDR3 spans 14 amino acids. The CDR3 region is CASSAVRAVEKLFF. As DNA, the CDR3 is TGTGCCAGCAGTGCTGTCAGGGCGGTGGAAAAACTGTTTTTT.

This clone was picked up a small number of times. The rearrangement joins TRBV2 to TRBJ1-1; D is ambiguous. This CDR3 has 13 amino acids. Trimming stripped 6 bases from V and 6 bases from J, with 14 bases between. Germline assignment: CDR1 SNHLY and CDR2 FYNNEI. The CDR3 nucleotides are TGTGCCAGCAGAGATGGGTCTTTCTCTGAAGCTTTCTTT. This translates into CASRDGSFSEAFF.

The J gene is TRBJ2-5, the V gene TRBV5-1, with 7 nucleotides matching TRBD2. V trimming: 0 bases; J trimming: 4 bases; junction bases outside the gene matches: 6. The CDR3 has 15 amino acids. The V gene's germline CDR1 is SGHRS and CDR2 YFSETQ. CDR3 DNA: TGCGCCAGCAGCTTGGACGGGGAGGGAGGAGAGACCCAGTACTTC. Amino acid sequence: CASSLDGEGGETQYF.

There are a few counts of this clone. The J gene is TRBJ1-1, the V gene TRBV20-1, with D maybe TRBD1 (5 bases). The CDR3 is 11 amino acids. Germline V CDR1 and CDR2: DFQATT, SNEGSKA (reference sequence). Trimming removed 0 bases at V and 14 bases at J, with 13 bases between. CDR3 bases: TGCAGTGCTAGAGAGCGGGACGTCGAGTTCTTT. Translation: CSARERDVEFF.

The rearrangement links TRBV7-9 to TRBJ2-5; TRBD1 aligns across 7 bases. J lost 2 bases, V lost 4 bases, and 7 bases had no gene match. The germline V gene encodes CDR1 SEHNR and CDR2 FQNEAQ (reference sequence). This CDR3 has 15 amino acids. CDR3 bases: TGTGCCAGCAGCTACCCGACAGGGTCGCAAGAGACCCAGTACTTC. Translated: CASSYPTGSQETQYF.

The genes are TRBV5-5 and TRBJ1-2, with a weak D call TRBD1 (5 bases). V lost 5 bases and J lost 4, with 12 bases in between. The CDR3 runs 13 residues. Germline CDR1 is SGHKS and CDR2 is YYEKEE (reference sequence). CDR3 coding DNA: TGTGCCAGCAGGCAGGACACCGGCTATGGCTACACCTTC. Translated: CASRQDTGYGYTF.

The chain uses TRBV14 and TRBJ2-1; 12 bases agree with TRBD2. The CDR3 has 17 amino acids. Germline V gene lookup returns CDR1 SGHDN and CDR2 FVKESK. The V and J ends lost 0 bases and 8 bases, in that order; junction bases with no gene match: 8. The CDR3 loop is CASSQDRLAGGNDEQFF. In DNA form, the CDR3 reads TGTGCCAGCAGCCAAGATCGGCTAGCGGGGGGGAACGATGAGCAGTTCTTC.

A single count supports this clone. This sequence joins TRBV19 and TRBJ2-5; possible D gene TRBD2, 6 bases. Trimming took off 5 bases at V and 1 base at J, with 11 bases between the two ends. The CDR3 extends over 14 amino acids. CDR1 is LNHDA and CDR2 is SQIVND in the germline V gene (reference sequence). The CDR3 nucleotides read TGTGCCAGTAGTCGGGACTCCATCCAAGAGACCCAGTACTTC. This gives the protein CASSRDSIQETQYF.

CDR3: CASSPGPGPNTEAFF. CDR3 DNA sequence: TGTGCCAGCAGCCCGGGTCCTGGGCCGAACACTGAAGCTTTCTTT. This chain joins TRBV11-3 and TRBJ1-1; D is undetermined. This CDR3 has 15 residues. The V end was cut by 5 bases, the J end by 1 base, with 14 bases between. Germline CDR1 and CDR2: SGHNT and YENEEA.

CDR3 sequence reads: CASSPGGLNYGYTF. The CDR3, as DNA: TGTGCCAGCAGCCCTGGAGGCCTTAACTATGGCTACACCTTC. This chain uses TRBV11-2 with TRBJ1-2; no clear D gene. Germline CDR1 SGHAT, CDR2 FQNNGV. Trimming took off 5 bases at V and 1 base at J, with 11 bases between the two ends. The CDR3 is 14 residues long.

The gene calls are TRBV5-4 and TRBJ1-1, with TRBD1 matching over 8 bases. The CDR3 extends over 14 amino acids. V lost 4 bases to trimming and J lost 5 bases; unmatched junction nucleotides: 7. Per the germline V gene, CDR1 is SGHNT and CDR2 is YYREEE (reference sequence). CDR3 sequence reads: CASSTGQGETEAFF. Here the CDR3 DNA reads TGTGCCAGCAGCACCGGACAGGGAGAGACTGAAGCTTTCTTT.

The rearrangement uses TRBV6-5 and TRBJ2-5; D remains unclear. This CDR3 contains 14 residues. Germline CDR1 is MNHEY and CDR2 is SVGAGI. V was shortened by 4 bases and J by 2 bases, with 11 bases between the two germline ends. The CDR3: CASSSYGVQETQYF. For the CDR3, the DNA is TGTGCCAGCAGTTCGTATGGCGTACAAGAGACCCAGTACTTC.

The rearrangement uses TRBV18 and TRBJ2-7; D unresolved. From germline, CDR1 is KGHSH and CDR2 LQKENI. Trimming removed 0 bases at V and 1 base at J, with 4 bases between. CDR3 length: 13 residues. In DNA form, the CDR3 reads TGTGCCAGCTCACCACCGGCGTCCTACGAGCAGTACTTC. Amino acids: CASSPPASYEQYF. Full variable domain (outside the CDR3, taken from reference TRBV18 and TRBJ2-7): NAGVMQNPRHLVRRRGQEARLRCSPMKGHSHVYWYRQLPEEGLKFMVYLQKENIIDESGMPKERFSAEFPKEGPSILRIQQVVRGDSAAYFCASSPPASYEQYFGPGTRLTVT.

The chain is built from TRBV5-1 and TRBJ1-2; no definite D call. The CDR3 contains 15 residues. The germline V gene has CDR1 SGHRS and CDR2 YFSETQ. V lost 1 base to trimming and J lost 5 bases, with 15 bases between them. CDR3 nucleotide sequence: TGCGCCAGCAGCTTGACGGGAGGAACATCTTATGGCTACACCTTC. It is translated as CASSLTGGTSYGYTF.